Sequencing of this T cell receptor (beta chain) was carried out in a study of monozygotic twins with inflammatory bowel disease (dated by TCRdb to 2018 to 2020). Describing the broader study: The full study comprised 28 monozygotic twin pairs: nine German pairs (four IBD-concordant, five IBD-discordant) and 19 IBD-discordant Danish pairs. The search for disease-associated traits relied mainly on comparing IBD patients with their genetically identical healthy co-twins within discordant pairs. Each individual had, on average, about 151 000 unique TCRalpha sequences and 181 000 unique TCRbeta sequences available for analysis.

With regard to this clonotype: This receptor's antigen is unknown.

What the study reported, not specific to this receptor: Because patients were on differing immunosuppressive treatments, the repertoires may have picked up extra background noise and inter-individual variability. Concordant and discordant twins showed no difference in repertoire similarity, possibly because of limited statistical power. Measured by the inverse Simpson index, TCRbeta repertoire diversity was lower in IBD patients than in their healthy co-twins. The analysis was unable to tell different T cell subtypes apart. Compared with healthy twins, IBD patients shared fewer clonotypes with other individuals, and the difference was most pronounced in patients with signs of disease activity. No single strong signal or clonotype linked to IBD turned up in the results, so the idea that one exists was not supported.

From each donor, an approximately 2.5 ml peripheral blood sample was drawn into PAXgene tubes and stored at -80 degrees C. Total RNA was isolated from whole blood with the PAXgene blood miRNA kit on an automated QIAcube, without T cell sorting. Peripheral blood from monozygotic twin pairs concordant or discordant for inflammatory bowel disease was subjected to deep TCRalpha and TCRbeta repertoire profiling with unique molecular barcoding. For every twin pair, smoking habits were documented, and each individual was categorised as a current, former or never smoker. The library came from 5' RACE. The input for every TCR library was around 3,600 ng of total RNA. For each sample, cDNA synthesis with SMARTScribe reverse transcriptase was split into eight separate reactions. Unique molecular identifiers containing a 6-nucleotide sample barcode were introduced through template switching during cDNA synthesis. TCRalpha and TCRbeta cDNA was amplified by two nested PCRs of about 15 and 9 cycles, with bead purification after each PCR. Before amplification, the cDNA was treated with uracil DNA-glycosylase and purified using the QIAquick PCR purification kit. The second PCR added Illumina TruSeq-compatible adapters along with sample-specific barcodes. TapeStation and Qubit were used to check library quality and concentration, and around 5 ng of each library went into the pool. The pooled libraries were sequenced with 2 x 100 bp reads and custom sequencing primers on an Illumina HiSeq2500 single-index Rapid Run. The source study handled its data this way. MiGEC version 1.2.6 was used for UMI-based consensus assembly to correct PCR and sequencing errors. V(D)J alignment, clonotype assembly and CDR3 extraction were performed with MiXCR version 2.1.1. To normalise gene usage, clonotype sharing and MAIT/NKT TCR abundance, the top 1000, 10 000 and 20 000 clonotypes in each sample were analysed. Diversity was computed as the inverse Simpson index with the vegan R package after downsampling to 27 000 UMIs. Statistical testing used paired Mann-Whitney U tests on the discordant twin pairs and applied Benjamini-Hochberg correction for multiple testing. TCRdb reprocessed the reads; each CDR3 protein sequence makes one entry, and DNA is unavailable. TCRdb, not the original authors, processed these V and J calls. The sample's table lists a count of approximately 160,000 distinct CDR3 sequences. The ten largest clonotypes hold approximately 2.8% of the sample.

There are 14 amino acids in the CDR3, from cysteine to phenylalanine inclusive. No DNA has been recorded. What was sequenced was blood. The sequence derives from a human donor with ulcerative colitis or Crohn's disease, or a healthy co-twin of an affected twin (not recorded which). The chain was built from TRBV12-3 or TRBV12-4 and TRBJ2-5; TCRdb reports TRBD1, a call that lacks DNA to check it against. The CDR3 loop reads CASSPSGGEETQYF.